Each of the 31 T cell receptor beta chains below was sequenced from the same sample in a study of siplizumab effects on memory and regulatory T cells. Using immunoSEQ multiplex PCR, the repertoire was profiled, and TCRdb retains in-frame clones only, with some absent. The sample lists roughly 56,000 clones; more than 80% were seen once. Sequenced input: CD8+ T cells sorted from blood. Receptor source: a human donor in good health.

V is TRBV27 and J is TRBJ1-2; no clear D. Trimming removed 3 bases from V and 4 bases from J, with 6 bases in between. The CDR3 spans 12 residues. The germline V gene has CDR1 MNHEY and CDR2 SMNVEV (reference sequence). CDR3 coding DNA: TGTGCCAGCAGTTTGGACTCCTATGGCTACACCTTC. Its protein product is CASSLDSYGYTF.

This clone was detected only once. The rearrangement joins TRBV27 to TRBJ2-2; weak D call: TRBD2 (6 bases). Per germline, CDR1 MNHEY and CDR2 SMNVEV (reference sequence). The CDR3 length is 14 residues. With 3 bases removed from V and 6 bases from J, the gap between germline ends came to 11 bases. The CDR3 here is CASSFHGEAGELFF. CDR3 in DNA: TGTGCCAGCAGTTTTCATGGGGAGGCCGGGGAGCTGTTTTTT.

As regards this clone: At one of its ends the junction is not consistent with the germline gene, which may arise from a read error. The chain recombines TRBV5-1 with TRBJ2-7; D is unresolved. Germline values: CDR1 SGHRS, CDR2 YFSETQ. This CDR3 contains 12 residues. The CDR3 spells CASSLEWGEQYF. The CDR3 coding sequence is TGTGCCAGCAGCTTAGAGTGGGGCGAGCAGTACTTC.

The V and J genes are TRBV6-5 and TRBJ2-7, with 9 bases identical to TRBD2. Trimming removed 2 bases from V and 4 bases from J; junction bases left unmatched: 6. The CDR3 loop spans 15 amino acids. CDR1 and CDR2 from the germline V gene are MNHEY and SVGAGI. CDR3 bases: TGTGCCAGCAGTTACGGGCGGGAGGGGGGATACGAGCAGTACTTC. This encodes CASSYGREGGYEQYF.

The chain recombines TRBV21-1 with TRBJ1-5. TRBV21-1 is a recognized pseudogene. This CDR3 has 13 residues. CDR3 sequence reads: CASTRDSNQPQHF. As DNA, the CDR3 is TGTGCCAGCACCCGGGATAGCAATCAGCCCCAGCATTTT.

The chain has TRBV28 and TRBJ1-3; D ambiguous. This CDR3 spans 14 amino acids. V was pared by 7 bases and J by 0 bases, with 10 bases between. Germline-derived CDR1 and CDR2 are MDHEN and SYDVKM. The chain's CDR3 is CASISGFSGNTIYF. CDR3 bases: TGTGCCAGCATTTCCGGGTTCTCTGGAAACACCATATATTTT.

This clone was seen a handful of times. The chain couples TRBV30 to TRBJ1-1, with a weak D call TRBD1 (5 bases). V was trimmed by 4 bases and J by 1 base, leaving 13 bases between them. In germline, CDR1 is GTSNPN, CDR2 SVGIG (reference sequence). The CDR3 is made up of 14 amino acids. The CDR3 sequence: CAWKVDSRNTEAFF. The CDR3 DNA follows: TGTGCCTGGAAGGTCGACAGCAGGAACACTGAAGCTTTCTTT.

This clone showed up just once. This chain links TRBV5-1 with TRBJ2-7; perhaps TRBD1 as D (6 bases). Germline V gene data show CDR1 as SGHRS and CDR2 as YFSETQ. The CDR3 extends over 13 amino acids. V lost 3 bases and J lost 3, with 10 bases in between. CDR3 residues: CASSSKTGYEQYF. The DNA for the CDR3 is TGCGCCAGCAGCTCAAAGACAGGCTACGAGCAGTACTTC.

The rearrangement uses TRBV27 and TRBJ2-7, with TRBD2 matching 8 bases. The germline CDR1 and CDR2 sequences are MNHEY and SMNVEV (reference sequence). This CDR3 comprises 15 residues. Unmatched junction bases numbered 5, after V lost 1 base and J lost 3 bases. The chain's CDR3 is CASSLWGSGVYEQYF. The CDR3 bases are TGTGCCAGCAGTTTATGGGGTAGCGGGGTCTACGAGCAGTACTTC.

This chain links TRBV21-1 with TRBJ2-4. TRBV21-1 is recorded as a pseudogene. The CDR3 length is 18 residues. The CDR3 coding sequence is TGTGCCAGCAGCAAAGCGCTCGGTCTGGGGGAGACCAAAAACATTCAGTACTTC. Translated: CASSKALGLGETKNIQYF.

Only a few counts were recorded for this clone. The V gene is TRBV7-2, the J gene TRBJ1-1, with D possibly being TRBD1 (6 bases). CDR1 is SGHTA and CDR2 is FQGNSA in the germline V gene. V dropped 2 bases and J dropped 4 bases, with 17 bases sitting between them. The CDR3 sequence is 16 residues long. The CDR3 nucleotides are TGTGCCAGCAGCTTACCCATCACAGGGTCGAGCACTGAAGCTTTCTTT. This codes for CASSLPITGSSTEAFF.

This clone has a single count. The chain links TRBV7-9 to TRBJ2-1; 12 bases are shared with TRBD2. With 2 bases clipped from V and 5 bases from J, the junction kept 4 bases outside the gene matches. Germline CDR1 and CDR2: SEHNR and FQNEAQ (reference sequence). This CDR3 is built from 16 residues. CDR3 region: CASSLLAGGPHNEQFF. In DNA form, the CDR3 reads TGTGCCAGCAGCTTACTAGCGGGAGGGCCCCACAATGAGCAGTTCTTC.

Here the CDR3 reads CSVETGIRSYEQYF. The CDR3 coding sequence is TGCAGCGTTGAAACAGGGATACGCTCCTACGAGCAGTACTTC. The chain carries TRBV29-1 and TRBJ2-7, with a tentative D call TRBD1 (6 bases). CDR1 is SQVTM and CDR2 is ANQGSEA in the germline V gene. This CDR3 contains 14 residues. Trimming removed 2 bases from V and 0 bases from J, with 11 bases in between.

V is TRBV2 and J is TRBJ2-2; D gene uncertain. CDR1 SNHLY and CDR2 FYNNEI come from the germline V gene. The CDR3 length is 14 residues. V lost 2 bases and J 7 bases, leaving 11 bases between the germline ends. The CDR3 spells CASSEFALSGELFF. The CDR3 region has the DNA TGTGCCAGCAGTGAATTTGCCCTGAGCGGGGAGCTGTTTTTT. The complete variable domain, with remaining parts taken from reference TRBV2 and TRBJ2-2, reads EPEVTQTPSHQVTQMGQEVILRCVPISNHLYFYWYRQILGQKVEFLVSFYNNEISEKSEIFDDQFSVERPDGSNFTLKIRSTKLEDSAMYFCASSEFALSGELFFGEGSRLTVL.

The chain has TRBV30 and TRBJ1-5, with 9 positions matching TRBD1. V trimming: 1 base; J trimming: 6 bases; junction bases outside the gene matches: 7. Germline V gene sequence: CDR1 GTSNPN, CDR2 SVGIG (reference sequence). CDR3 length: 15 amino acids. This CDR3 reads CAWSAGTGRGQPQHF. The CDR3 DNA follows: TGTGCCTGGAGTGCCGGGACAGGGAGGGGTCAGCCCCAGCATTTT. Variable domain in full (rest from reference TRBV30 and TRBJ1-5): SQTIHQWPATLVQPVGSPLSLECTVEGTSNPNLYWYRQAAGRGLQLLFYSVGIGQISSEVPQNLSASRPQDRQFILSSKKLLLSDSGFYLCAWSAGTGRGQPQHFGDGTRLSIL.

The V and J genes are TRBV15 and TRBJ2-7, with a possible D match to TRBD2 (6 bases). The CDR3 extends over 13 amino acids. Germline V gene data show CDR1 as LNHNV and CDR2 as YYDKDF (reference sequence). The ends were cut back, 5 bases at V and 4 bases at J, with 12 bases in the middle. The CDR3 DNA reads as TGTGCCACCAGCTCCACGGGAGAGTACGAGCAGTACTTC. This sequence encodes CATSSTGEYEQYF.

V usage is TRBV4-1 and J usage is TRBJ2-3; a weak D match, TRBD2 (6 bases). The V end lost 5 bases, the J end lost 4 bases, and 13 bases lay between the germline ends. CDR1 is MGHRA and CDR2 is YSYEKL in the germline V gene. The length of the CDR3 is 14 residues. Here the CDR3 reads CASSRETRADTQYF. The CDR3 nucleotides are TGCGCCAGCAGCAGGGAGACTAGAGCAGATACGCAGTATTTT.

This rearrangement joins TRBV9 to TRBJ1-2; possible D gene TRBD1, 6 bases. Trimming left V 3 bases short and J 0 bases short, with 9 bases between. The CDR3 spans 14 residues. Germline assignment: CDR1 SGDLS and CDR2 YYNGEE. The CDR3 sequence is CASSGGGSNYGYTF. CDR3 DNA: TGTGCCAGCAGCGGAGGGGGTTCTAACTATGGCTACACCTTC.

This rearrangement joins TRBV27 to TRBJ2-7; 10 bases match TRBD2. Germline-derived CDR1 and CDR2 are MNHEY and SMNVEV (reference sequence). This CDR3 has 15 amino acids. V was clipped by 0 bases and J by 6 bases; unmatched bases: 5. The CDR3 sequence: CASSLSGAGGGEQYF. The CDR3 nucleotides are TGTGCCAGCAGTTTATCGGGAGCGGGGGGGGGCGAGCAGTACTTC.

This clone was counted only a few times. This chain connects TRBV2 to TRBJ1-2; 7 bases are a match to TRBD1. There are 14 residues in the CDR3. The V gene end was trimmed by 4 bases and the J gene end by 4 bases; junction bases not matched to a gene: 6. Germline CDR1 SNHLY, CDR2 FYNNEI. This CDR3 reads CASSGDSSSYGYTF. DNA of the CDR3: TGTGCCAGCAGTGGGGACAGCTCTTCCTATGGCTACACCTTC.

This sequence joins TRBV6-1 and TRBJ2-1; the match to TRBD2 covers 8 bases. Germline CDR1 and CDR2: MNHNS and SASEGT. This CDR3 is 15 amino acids long. Trimming removed 2 bases from V and 5 bases from J; junction bases left unmatched: 5. The CDR3 DNA is TGTGCCAGCAGTGAATCCGGGAGGGCGGACAATGAGCAGTTCTTC. Translating it yields CASSESGRADNEQFF.

This clone is a singleton in its sample. The V gene is TRBV4-1, the J gene TRBJ1-1, with D uncertain. The V end lost 0 bases, the J end lost 5 bases, and 10 bases lay between the germline ends. CDR3 length: 14 amino acids. CDR1 is MGHRA and CDR2 is YSYEKL in the germline V gene. CDR3 nucleotide sequence: TGCGCCAGCAGCCAAGATCAGATGGGAACTGAAGCTTTCTTT. Amino acid sequence: CASSQDQMGTEAFF.

The genes are TRBV6-5 and TRBJ2-1, with 7 bases aligning to TRBD1. V lost 6 bases, J lost 12 bases, and 17 bases stayed unmatched. From germline, CDR1 is MNHEY and CDR2 SVGAGI. The CDR3 runs to 15 residues. DNA for the CDR3: TGTGCCAGCAGACCCCCGGGACAGCAGGTTCCGCCGCAGTTCTTC. Protein sequence: CASRPPGQQVPPQFF.

V usage is TRBV5-5 and J usage is TRBJ2-7; D ambiguous. CDR3 length equals 15 residues. V lost 0 bases and J 5 bases, leaving 15 bases between the germline ends. Looked up from germline, CDR1 is SGHKS and CDR2 is YYEKEE (reference sequence). CDR3 bases: TGTGCCAGCAGCTTGGAGTCGGCGCTAGTACACGAGCAGTACTTC. Amino acids: CASSLESALVHEQYF.

The chain joins TRBV25-1 to TRBJ1-1; D unresolved. Trimming pared 4 bases from V and 1 base from J, leaving 7 bases between. Germline CDR1 MGHDK, CDR2 SYGVNS. This CDR3 contains 13 residues. The CDR3 DNA follows: TGTGCCAGCAGTGCCCGGGAGAACACTGAAGCTTTCTTT. As protein: CASSARENTEAFF.

This chain connects TRBV15 to TRBJ1-2; no definite D call. Between the trimmed V and J ends, which lost 6 bases and 0 bases, there was a span of 14 bases. Germline lookup yields CDR1 LNHNV and CDR2 YYDKDF (reference sequence). CDR3 size: 15 residues. CDR3 sequence (DNA): TGTGCCACCAGACCACGGGTCCCCGCTAACTATGGCTACACCTTC. It specifies CATRPRVPANYGYTF.

The rearrangement uses TRBV7-9 and TRBJ2-2; D remains ambiguous. With 7 bases removed from V and 8 bases from J, the gap between germline ends came to 8 bases. CDR3 length: 11 residues. Germline V CDR1 and CDR2: SEHNR, FQNEAQ (reference sequence). CDR3 residues: CASTGHGELFF. CDR3 nucleotide sequence: TGTGCCAGCACCGGCCATGGGGAGCTGTTTTTT.

The chain is built from TRBV9 and TRBJ1-1, with 7 bases that match TRBD1. The CDR3 loop spans 15 amino acids. The J segment lost 4 bases and the V segment lost 3 bases, leaving 9 bases of the junction unmatched. The germline V gene encodes CDR1 SGDLS and CDR2 YYNGEE. CDR3 loop: CASSAGGGRGTEAFF. Here the CDR3 DNA reads TGTGCCAGCAGCGCAGGAGGGGGCAGGGGCACTGAAGCTTTCTTT.

The sample holds one count of this clone. The chain uses TRBV28 and TRBJ2-2; D might be TRBD2 (5 bases). Germline CDR1 reads MDHEN; CDR2 reads SYDVKM. V gave up 8 bases and J gave up 4 bases, with 11 bases separating them. The CDR3 has 13 residues. The CDR3, as DNA: TGTGCCAGCGGTAGCGACCCCACCGGGGAGCTGTTTTTT. Protein sequence: CASGSDPTGELFF.

The rearrangement joins TRBV6-5 to TRBJ2-1; D is unresolved. Trimming left V 10 bases short and J 0 bases short, with 16 bases between. The CDR3 totals 15 residues. Germline V gives CDR1 MNHEY, CDR2 SVGAGI. In DNA form, the CDR3 reads TGTGCCACAGAGGTCCTATCGAGCTCCTACAATGAGCAGTTCTTC. Translation: CATEVLSSSYNEQFF.

V is TRBV27 and J is TRBJ2-7, with D tentatively TRBD2 (6 bases). CDR3 length equals 15 residues. Trimming took off 3 bases at V and 3 bases at J, with 15 bases between the two ends. CDR1 and CDR2 from the germline V gene are MNHEY and SMNVEV (reference sequence). The CDR3 sequence: CASSLGGTVGYEQYF. The CDR3 nucleotides are TGTGCCAGCAGTTTGGGAGGTACCGTGGGCTACGAGCAGTACTTC.